This T cell receptor (beta chain) was sequenced during a study of blood T cell repertoires in COVID-19. In the study overall: There were acute and convalescent COVID-19 samples, and they came from the United States, Italy and Spain. T cells, B-cell-depleted T cells, or PBMCs supplied cDNA or gDNA.

Original methodology: Counts of nucleated cells, estimated from reference gene primer amplification, were obtained. The table came from immunoSEQ multiplex PCR; TCRdb's copy has only in-frame clones and leaves some out. The V and J calls and clone size come from that table; D and trimming were worked out from the DNA. The data hold under 250,000 clones, with approximately 82% observed a single time. The CDR3 consists of 15 residues. Trimming at V came to 6 bases and at J to 7 bases, leaving 10 bases not matched to a gene. CDR1 and CDR2 (germline): SGHTA, FQGNSA. The chain carries TRBV7-2 and TRBJ2-3; 10 bases fit TRBD2. The sequenced material came from peripheral blood. The sequence was collected from a man between 45 and 60 years old with active or convalescent COVID-19. CDR3 protein: CASRRLAGEWNTQYF. The CDR3, as DNA: TGTGCCAGCAGACGCCTAGCGGGAGAATGGAATACGCAGTATTTT.